The TCR beta chain under discussion was sequenced for a study of blood T cell repertoires in COVID-19. Study-level background: Samples came from the United States, Italy and Spain, spanning acute and convalescent COVID-19. PBMCs, B-cell-depleted T cells, or T cells were the source of the cDNA or gDNA that made up the material.

V gave up 3 bases and J gave up 4 bases, with 10 bases separating them. The CDR3 loop spans 14 amino acids. Germline V gene sequence: CDR1 SEHNR, CDR2 FQNEAQ (reference sequence). In the authors' methods: Nucleated cell counts were estimated from reference gene primer amplification. This table comes from immunoSEQ multiplex PCR, and its TCRdb copy is limited to in-frame clones, with some not included. For V, J and clone size, that table is used; D and trimming come from the DNA. This sample has 70,000 to 95,000 clones, with around 84% found just once. This receptor was obtained from a woman between 50 and 59 years old with acute or convalescent COVID-19. The genes are TRBV7-9 and TRBJ1-3, with D perhaps matching TRBD1 (5 bases). The sequenced material came from peripheral blood. CDR3 protein: CASSFQGSGNTIYF. CDR3 coding DNA: TGTGCCAGCAGCTTCCAGGGTTCGGGAAACACCATATATTTT.